Each of the 24 T cell receptor beta chains below was sequenced from the same sample in a study of T cells in women clearing cervical HPV infection. Profiled with immunoSEQ multiplex PCR; TCRdb holds only in-frame clones, not every one. The sample features roughly 48,000 clones, with around 1.5% in its top ten. The sample was blood buffy coat. These TCRs come from a woman between 18 and 70 years old with a cervical HPV16 infection that either progressed to CIN3+ or cleared (not recorded which).

The CDR3 spells CASSQMTGAFYEQYF. CDR3 DNA (partial): TGTGCCAGCAGCCAGATGACAGGGGCCTTCTACGAG. The chain recombines TRBV7-9 with TRBJ2-7; 8 bases align to TRBD1. Read coverage stops 3 residues before the CDR3 terminus; the germline J gene supplies the remainder. With 5 bases clipped from V and 3 bases from J, the junction kept 9 bases outside the gene matches. In germline, CDR1 is SEHNR, CDR2 FQNEAQ (reference sequence). The CDR3 has 15 amino acids.

In the case of this clone: The sequenced fragment ends 3 residues before the CDR3 boundary, so the rest is inferred from the germline J gene. This sequence joins TRBV12-3 or TRBV12-4 and TRBJ2-7; 7 bases fit TRBD1. CDR3 length: 13 amino acids. With V trimmed by 6 bases and J by 3 bases, 5 bases remained unmatched. CDR3 protein: CASRGQLRYEQYF. The sequenced part of the CDR3 DNA is TGTGCCAGCAGGGGACAGCTTCGCTACGAG.

Turning to this clone: The read ends 3 residues early relative to the CDR3; the germline J gene fills the gap. The rearrangement joins TRBV5-1 to TRBJ1-6; possibly TRBD1 for D (5 bases). CDR1 and CDR2 from the germline V gene are SGHRS and YFSETQ. This CDR3 contains 16 residues. V dropped 3 bases and J dropped 5 bases, with 15 bases sitting between them. CDR3 sequence: CASSWGEGPHNSPLHF. The DNA read from the CDR3 is TGCGCCAGCAGCTGGGGGGAAGGACCTCATAATTCACCC.

In regard to this clone: Compared with germline, one end of the junction differs, possibly owing to a read error. The CDR3 end lies 3 residues beyond the end of the read and is filled in from the germline J gene. The chain has TRBV4-2 and TRBJ2-5, with a possible D match to TRBD1 (5 bases). CDR1 and CDR2 from the germline V gene are LGHNA and YNFKEQ. This CDR3 region has 13 residues. The CDR3 region is CASSQDSFETQYF. CDR3 DNA, as far as it was read: TGCGCCAGCAGCCAAGACAGTTTCGAGACC.

Regarding this clone: Read data end 3 residues before the CDR3 end; the end is taken from the germline J gene. This chain uses TRBV5-1 with TRBJ1-2, with 7 bases matching TRBD1. There are 15 residues in the CDR3. The V segment lost 2 bases and the J segment 0 bases; nucleotides outside the gene matches: 4. CDR1 is SGHRS and CDR2 is YFSETQ in the germline V gene. The CDR3 bases that were read are TGCGCCAGCAGCTTACAGGGGCCAGCTAACTATGGC. The encoded protein is CASSLQGPANYG. The full CDR3 protein reads CASSLQGPANYGYTF.

This CDR3 is CASSEAFLPHEQFF. CDR3 DNA, as far as it was read: TGTGCCAGCAGTGAAGCGTTCCTACCCCATGAG. V and J are TRBV6-1 and TRBJ2-1; D is unclear. Read data end 3 residues before the CDR3 end; the end is taken from the germline J gene. The CDR3 has 14 residues. Trimming cost V 0 bases and J 8 bases, with 11 bases left between them. Germline V CDR1 and CDR2: MNHNS, SASEGT.

As concerns this clone: From the germline J gene comes the end of the CDR3, since the read stops 3 residues before it. The V and J genes are TRBV6-1 and TRBJ2-1, with TRBD1 matching over 9 bases. Germline V gene data show CDR1 as MNHNS and CDR2 as SASEGT. This CDR3 comprises 15 residues. V trimming: 3 bases; J trimming: 4 bases; junction bases outside the gene matches: 4. The sequenced part of the CDR3 DNA is TGTGCCAGCAGTGAGCCGGGACAGGGATACAATGAG. Amino acid sequence: CASSEPGQGYNE. The CDR3 as a whole reads CASSEPGQGYNEQFF.

With regard to this clone: The read terminates 3 residues ahead of where the CDR3 ends, so the germline J gene completes it. V is TRBV5-1 and J is TRBJ2-7; no clear D. The CDR3 loop spans 14 amino acids. In germline, CDR1 is SGHRS, CDR2 YFSETQ. V was trimmed by 2 bases and J by 0 bases, leaving 9 bases between them. CDR3 residues: CASSFRVSSYEQYF. The DNA read from the CDR3 is TGCGCCAGCAGCTTCCGGGTAAGCTCCTACGAG.

Notes on this clone: The read finishes 3 residues shy of the CDR3 end, and the germline J gene is used to complete it. The chain carries TRBV10-3 and TRBJ2-2, with D unclear. The CDR3 is made up of 14 amino acids. Trimming took off 3 bases at V and 3 bases at J, with 8 bases between the two ends. Looked up from germline, CDR1 is ENHRY and CDR2 is SYGVKD. The CDR3 DNA, read in part, is TGTGCCATCAGTGACCAGAGAGACACCGGGGAG. This sequence encodes CAISDQRDTGE. The whole CDR3 region reads CAISDQRDTGELFF.

Worth noting for this clone: The read terminates 3 residues ahead of where the CDR3 ends, so the germline J gene completes it. The rearrangement joins TRBV25-1 to TRBJ1-2, with D perhaps TRBD1 (5 bases). The CDR3 totals 12 residues. Trimming pared 6 bases from V and 7 bases from J, leaving 12 bases between. CDR1 MGHDK and CDR2 SYGVNS come from the germline V gene. The CDR3 bases that were read are TGTGCCAGCAGGCGGGGGTTCGGTGGC. Its protein product is CASRRGFGG. The CDR3 in its entirety is CASRRGFGGYTF.

A word on this clone: The read halts 3 residues ahead of the CDR3 end, with the missing end drawn from the germline J gene. The V gene is TRBV7-3, the J gene TRBJ2-1; 7 nucleotides align to TRBD2. Germline CDR1 SGHTA, CDR2 FQGTGA. The CDR3 runs 15 residues. The ends lost 2 bases at V and 8 bases at J; junction bases unmatched: 9. Partial CDR3 DNA: TGTGCCAGCAGCTTAGACGGCGGGGGAGGGGATGAG. This translates into CASSLDGGGGDE. The whole CDR3 region reads CASSLDGGGGDEQFF.

With respect to this clone: The missing CDR3 end, 3 residues past where the read stops, is filled in from the germline J gene. The chain couples TRBV6-2 or TRBV6-3 to TRBJ1-1; D is uncertain. The CDR3 consists of 15 residues. V shed 6 bases and J shed 0 bases, with 14 bases lying between them. CDR1 and CDR2 (germline): MNHEY, SVGEGT. CDR3 DNA, as far as it was read: TGTGCCAGCAGGCACCTGACAATTATGAACACTGAA. This translates into CASRHLTIMNTE. The whole CDR3 sequence reads CASRHLTIMNTEAFF.

Concerning this clone itself: The missing CDR3 end, 3 residues past where the read stops, is filled in from the germline J gene. The chain has TRBV5-1 and TRBJ2-5; 7 bases align to TRBD1. The CDR3 runs to 17 residues. V lost 1 base, J lost 3 bases, and 12 bases stayed unmatched. Germline CDR1 is SGHRS and CDR2 is YFSETQ. The CDR3: CASSLFWSDRPEETQYF. The part of the CDR3 DNA that was read is TGCGCCAGCAGCTTGTTTTGGTCGGACAGGCCGGAAGAGACC.

Details on this clone: The read terminates 3 residues ahead of where the CDR3 ends, so the germline J gene completes it. This chain joins TRBV29-1 and TRBJ2-1; D is perhaps TRBD2 (5 bases). Germline values: CDR1 SQVTM, CDR2 ANQGSEA. Trimming removed 4 bases from V and 5 bases from J, with 21 bases in between. The CDR3 consists of 16 residues. CDR3 loop: CSVVISRTLSNNEQFF. The part of the CDR3 DNA that was read is TGCAGCGTTGTGATCTCTCGGACTCTTTCGAACAATGAG.

As to this clone: The read halts 3 residues ahead of the CDR3 end, with the missing end drawn from the germline J gene. The chain links TRBV7-6 to TRBJ2-3; D is perhaps TRBD1 (5 bases). CDR3 length equals 12 residues. Trimming shortened V by 6 bases and J by 5 bases, and 9 bases separated the two germline ends. From germline, CDR1 is SGHVS and CDR2 FNYEAQ. CDR3 protein: CASSPTGDTQYF. CDR3 DNA (partial): TGTGCCAGCAGTCCTACAGGAGATACG.

Concerning this clone itself: The read terminates 3 residues before the CDR3 end, so the remaining end is supplied by the germline J gene. The chain has TRBV4-1 and TRBJ2-2, with 8 bases that match TRBD2. The CDR3 loop spans 17 amino acids. The germline gives CDR1 MGHRA, CDR2 YSYEKL. The V and J ends lost 4 bases and 0 bases, in that order; junction bases with no gene match: 7. The CDR3 DNA, read in part, is TGCGCCAGCAGCCCCCTTTTAGCGGGACCGAACACCGGGGAG. Its translation is CASSPLLAGPNTGE. The full CDR3 reads CASSPLLAGPNTGELFF.

As to this clone: Coverage ceases 3 residues before the CDR3 finishes, and the germline J gene fills in the end. V is TRBV18 and J is TRBJ2-3; possible D gene TRBD1, 6 bases. The CDR3 loop spans 16 amino acids. Per germline, CDR1 KGHSH and CDR2 LQKENI. V lost 1 base, J lost 2 bases, and 13 bases lay in between. The sequenced part of the CDR3 DNA is TGTGCCAGCTCACCACGTCACAGGGACCCCACAGATACG. The encoded protein is CASSPRHRDPTDT. The complete CDR3 sequence is CASSPRHRDPTDTQYF.

With regard to this clone: The missing CDR3 end, 3 residues past where the read stops, is filled in from the germline J gene. The gene calls are TRBV14 and TRBJ2-7; D could derive from TRBD1 or TRBD2 (5 bases each). Trimming took off 3 bases at V and 3 bases at J, with 9 bases between the two ends. CDR3 size: 13 residues. CDR1 and CDR2 (germline): SGHDN, FVKESK. CDR3: CASSQAGSYEQYF. The CDR3 bases that were read are TGTGCCAGCAGCCAGGCAGGGAGCTACGAG.

Points on this clone: The read terminates 3 residues before the CDR3 end, so the remaining end is supplied by the germline J gene. The rearrangement joins TRBV20-1 to TRBJ1-5, with D perhaps TRBD1 (5 bases). Trimming stripped 7 bases from V and 2 bases from J, with 12 bases between. CDR3 length equals 13 residues. The V gene's germline CDR1 is DFQATT and CDR2 SNEGSKA (reference sequence). The CDR3 loop is CSVRTRGNQPQHF. The sequenced CDR3 bases are TGCAGTGTCCGGACCAGGGGCAATCAGCCC.

Notes on this clone: The read terminates 3 residues before the CDR3 end, so the remaining end is supplied by the germline J gene. The chain recombines TRBV9 with TRBJ2-3; 8 bases fit TRBD2. The CDR3 sequence is 15 residues long. With 2 bases clipped from V and 1 base from J, the junction kept 3 bases outside the gene matches. Germline V gene data show CDR1 as SGDLS and CDR2 as YYNGEE. Incomplete CDR3 DNA: TGTGCCAGCAGCGTCTCTAGCGGGCGCACAGATACG. This codes for CASSVSSGRTDT. The whole CDR3 sequence is CASSVSSGRTDTQYF.

Notes on this clone: Coverage ceases 3 residues before the CDR3 finishes, and the germline J gene fills in the end. The chain links TRBV30 to TRBJ1-5, with a weak D call TRBD1 (5 bases). V lost 1 base and J 7 bases, leaving 14 bases between the germline ends. This CDR3 has 14 amino acids. Germline V gives CDR1 GTSNPN, CDR2 SVGIG (reference sequence). The CDR3 DNA, read in part, is TGTGCCTGGAGTGCTCGGGCCCCAGGGCAGCCC. Protein: CAWSARAPGQP. The entire CDR3 sequence reads CAWSARAPGQPQHF. The variable domain in full, with the rest retrieved from reference TRBV30 and TRBJ1-5, is SQTIHQWPATLVQPVGSPLSLECTVEGTSNPNLYWYRQAAGRGLQLLFYSVGIGQISSEVPQNLSASRPQDRQFILSSKKLLLSDSGFYLCAWSARAPGQPQHFGDGTRLSIL.

The CDR3 sequence: CAWTSGTPAYTDTQYF. The CDR3 bases that were read are TGTGCCTGGACTAGCGGGACCCCCGCTTACACAGATACG. The V call is TRBV30, the J call TRBJ2-3; 9 bases are a match to TRBD2. The read stops 3 residues short of the end of the CDR3; the missing end is completed from the germline J gene. Germline lookup yields CDR1 GTSNPN and CDR2 SVGIG (reference sequence). The CDR3 loop spans 16 amino acids. V shed 4 bases, J shed 2 bases, and the junction held 10 bases outside the gene matches.

Note on this clone: Coverage ceases 3 residues before the CDR3 finishes, and the germline J gene fills in the end. This chain joins TRBV2 and TRBJ2-1, with 11 bases identical to TRBD2. J lost 8 bases, V lost 5 bases, and 5 bases had no gene match. CDR1 is SNHLY, CDR2 FYNNEI, per germline. This CDR3 has 14 residues. CDR3 DNA, as far as it was read: TGTGCCAGCAGTTTAGCGGGGGGGCTTTATGAG. Translating it yields CASSLAGGLYE. The full-length CDR3 reads as CASSLAGGLYEQFF.

Partial CDR3 DNA: TGTGCCAGCAGCACTCCGGGACAGGGTGGCGAAAAA. This encodes CASSTPGQGGEK. The complete CDR3 reads CASSTPGQGGEKLFF. The V gene is TRBV7-9, the J gene TRBJ1-4; TRBD1 matches at 9 bases. The read gets to within 3 residues of the CDR3 end, and the germline J gene fills in the rest. The ends lost 5 bases at V and 8 bases at J; junction bases unmatched: 9. CDR1 SEHNR and CDR2 FQNEAQ come from the germline V gene (reference sequence). CDR3 size: 15 residues.